This T cell receptor beta chain was documented in a study of identifying expanded T cells in peripheral blood (dated by TCRdb to about 2019). In the study overall: Four technical replicates, made by sequencing separate aliquots from the same pool of genomic DNA, were compared pairwise. On the study overall, not on this receptor specifically: Across all healthy-donor time intervals, the beta-binomial model significantly lowered both the number of clones called differentially abundant and the false-positive rate. Across all healthy donors, variance in clone template counts between roughly 2-week samples was found to increase significantly with total template count. It was expected by the authors that biological variance in healthy repertoires might increase further over much longer intervals, such as months to years. About 1.2 differentially abundant clones were flagged by the binomial model between technical replicates, whereas about 16 and 20 were flagged over roughly two weeks and four weeks, respectively.

Comment on this clone: The antigen it binds to is not known. Per-nucleotide qualities are absent, and no much larger clonotype sits a single base away.

No immune events such as infections were documented for the healthy donors during the collection period. Healthy-donor blood repertoires served as a training cohort to calibrate time-dependent variance in a beta-binomial model of T-cell clone differential abundance. There were some ten healthy donors in the training cohort, of whom 3 were female and 7 were male. Donor ages ranged from about 29 to 65 years, with an average of 43 years. Whole blood was collected from each healthy donor at three time points spaced two weeks apart and obtained from a commercial supplier. For immunosequencing, genomic DNA was extracted from whole blood that had not been sorted. TCRbeta CDR3 regions were profiled with the immunoSEQ Assay using bias-controlled multiplex PCR amplification of genomic DNA. The authors processed their data as follows. To quantify the absolute abundance of each unique TCRbeta CDR3 region, the sequences were collapsed and filtered. Differential abundance was assessed using a binomial (Fisher-equivalent) model and a beta-binomial model in which time-dependent variance fitted from healthy donors was added. Clones with fewer than 5 combined templates were excluded, and clones with Benjamini-Hochberg FDR below 0.01 were called differentially abundant. In the beta-binomial model, variance was expressed as a function of the total template count across the two samples, in the form v = (b*log(k)+a)^2. TCRdb holds this immuneACCESS table with in-frame rearrangements only. Some clones are missing; in checked studies, unresolved V genes explain under half, and the rest has no known cause. The V and J calls and clone size come from that table; D and trimming were worked out from the DNA. This sample is represented by around 99,000 clones; about 88% of them were singletons. Under 9% of the sample is taken by the ten largest.

Sequencing was done on a sample of blood. The clonotype was recovered from a person aged 18 to 70 in good health.

The DNA sequence follows: TGTGCCAGCAACCGAGGGGGGCTAGCGGGAGCTGAGCAGTTCTTC. The resulting protein is CASNRGGLAGAEQFF. The sequence links TRBV2 to TRBJ2-1; the central 10 bases match TRBD2. Counted from cysteine to phenylalanine, this CDR3 has 15 amino acids. The kept DNA is CDR3 alone, 45 bases in frame from the first base. Trimmed from V: 7 bases; trimmed from J: 9 bases; junction bases lacking a gene match: 12. Reading the germline V gene gives CDR1 SNHLY and CDR2 FYNNEI.